This T cell receptor beta chain was profiled in a study of cytomegalovirus exposure and HLA in healthy donors. A multiplex PCR was run with 60 Vbeta primers and 13 Jbeta primers. This table comes from immunoSEQ multiplex PCR, and its TCRdb copy is limited to in-frame clones, with some not included. This table has under 85,000 clones, around 79% appearing once. The V gene lost 2 bases and the J gene lost 4 bases, with 17 bases spanning the gap. This CDR3 has 16 amino acids. The V gene's germline CDR1 is MDHEN and CDR2 SYDVKM. Those who donated were healthy bone marrow donors. The receptor was isolated from a woman in her forties in good health and CMV-seropositive. The sample comprised PBMCs. The chain uses TRBV28 and TRBJ1-1; weak D call: TRBD1 (6 bases). The CDR3 DNA is TGTGCCAGCAGTTTACTAGTAGGGGGTTTTGGCACTGAAGCTTTCTTT. Residues: CASSLLVGGFGTEAFF.